A single sample gave rise to the 27 T cell receptor beta chains below, sequenced in a study of T cell responses to AZD1222 COVID-19 vaccine. Some clones are missing from TCRdb's copy, which holds only in-frame ones; the method was immunoSEQ multiplex PCR. This sample has roughly 170,000 clones; roughly nine tenths occur once, and the top ten carry 1.5% to 2%. The specimen was peripheral blood, collected on day 0 of AZD1222 vaccination. These receptors all stem from an adult in good health.

The chain recombines TRBV6-6 with TRBJ1-5; 12 bases map to TRBD1. V was clipped by 6 bases and J by 1 base; unmatched bases: 16. The CDR3 is made up of 20 amino acids. CDR1 and CDR2 from the germline V gene are MNHNY and SVGAGI (reference sequence). CDR3 coding DNA: TGTGCCAGCAGCCTGAAGTGGAGGGACAGGGGGCTTTTGAGCAATCAGCCCCAGCATTTT. Encoded protein: CASSLKWRDRGLLSNQPQHF.

The CDR3 is CASSNRGSYTEAFF. The CDR3 nucleotides are TGTGCCAGTAGTAACAGGGGAAGCTACACTGAAGCTTTCTTT. The rearrangement links TRBV19 to TRBJ1-1; 7 bases fit TRBD1. The germline V gene has CDR1 LNHDA and CDR2 SQIVND (reference sequence). Losses at the gene ends were 4 bases for V and 3 bases for J; bases not matched to a gene: 5. The CDR3 has 14 amino acids.

The J gene is TRBJ1-1, the V gene TRBV4-3; no clear D gene. The germline CDR1 and CDR2 sequences are LGHNA and YSLEER. The germline V and J ends were trimmed by 1 base and 0 bases, with 9 bases remaining between them. The CDR3 extends over 15 amino acids. CDR3 loop: CASSQVGILNTEAFF. CDR3 bases: TGCGCCAGCAGCCAAGTCGGAATTCTGAACACTGAAGCTTTCTTT.

This chain uses TRBV7-9 with TRBJ2-7; the D gene is possibly TRBD1 (5 bases). With 1 base removed from V and 4 bases from J, the gap between germline ends came to 11 bases. The CDR3 consists of 14 residues. Germline V gives CDR1 SEHNR, CDR2 FQNEAQ (reference sequence). CDR3 in DNA: TGTGCCAGCAGCTTAGACCAGGGCAAGTACGAGCAGTACTTC. Amino acids: CASSLDQGKYEQYF.

For this clone: Other nucleotide sequences in the sample specify the same CDR3. The chain's CDR3 is CASSLTRMNTEAFF. Written as DNA, the CDR3 is TGTGCCAGCAGTTTAACAAGAATGAACACTGAAGCTTTCTTT. The chain links TRBV27 to TRBJ1-1; D remains unclear. V lost 2 bases, J lost 0 bases, and 7 bases lay in between. The CDR3 is 14 amino acids. The V gene's germline CDR1 is MNHEY and CDR2 SMNVEV (reference sequence).

The rearrangement uses TRBV29-1 and TRBJ2-1, with TRBD2 matching 10 bases. V gave up 6 bases and J gave up 7 bases; unmatched junction bases: 18. The CDR3 is 17 residues long. CDR1 is SQVTM and CDR2 is ANQGSEA in the germline V gene. DNA for the CDR3: TGCAGCGTGGGGGGAAAATTAGCGGGAGGTTTCAGAAATGAGCAGTTCTTC. Translated: CSVGGKLAGGFRNEQFF.

The V and J genes are TRBV5-1 and TRBJ2-1, with unresolved D. CDR3 length: 13 residues. V was pared by 5 bases and J by 5 bases, with 11 bases between. The V gene's germline CDR1 is SGHRS and CDR2 YFSETQ. The chain's CDR3 is CASSSGRHNEQFF. CDR3 DNA sequence: TGCGCCAGCAGTTCCGGACGTCACAATGAGCAGTTCTTC.

On this clone: Different DNA sequences within this sample yield the same CDR3. This chain connects TRBV7-9 to TRBJ1-5; D is uncertain. Trimming took off 2 bases at V and 6 bases at J, with 5 bases between the two ends. There are 12 residues in the CDR3. Looked up from germline, CDR1 is SEHNR and CDR2 is FQNEAQ (reference sequence). CDR3: CASSLIGQPQHF. The CDR3 DNA reads TGTGCCAGCAGCTTAATTGGTCAGCCCCAGCATTTT.

This sequence joins TRBV5-1 and TRBJ1-3; D gene unclear. V lost 4 bases, J lost 0 bases, and 11 bases lay in between. Germline values: CDR1 SGHRS, CDR2 YFSETQ. This CDR3 comprises 15 residues. The CDR3 reads CASSPGASSGNTIYF. CDR3 nucleotide sequence: TGCGCCAGCAGCCCGGGCGCTTCCTCTGGAAACACCATATATTTT.

The chain combines TRBV14 with TRBJ2-4, with 12 bases lining up with TRBD1. Germline V lookup: CDR1 SGHDN, CDR2 FVKESK. The CDR3 loop spans 20 amino acids. J was trimmed by 1 base and V by 2 bases; bases with no gene match: 12. In DNA, the CDR3 is TGTGCCAGCAGCCAATTCACCGGGACAGGGGGCAGAAAGGCCAAAAACATTCAGTACTTC. It encodes CASSQFTGTGGRKAKNIQYF. Drawing the rest from reference TRBV14 and TRBJ2-4, the complete variable domain is EAGVTQFPSHSVIEKGQTVTLRCDPISGHDNLYWYRRVMGKEIKFLLHFVKESKQDESGMPNNRFLAERTGGTYSTLKVQPAELEDSGVYFCASSQFTGTGGRKAKNIQYFGAGTRLSVL.

The chain is built from TRBV10-3 and TRBJ1-5; 8 nucleotides line up with TRBD1. The CDR3 consists of 16 residues. From germline, CDR1 is ENHRY and CDR2 SYGVKD. The V segment lost 2 bases and the J segment 3 bases; nucleotides outside the gene matches: 6. The CDR3 DNA reads as TGTGCCATCAGTGAGACCGGGACAGGCTCCAATCAGCCCCAGCATTTT. Translation gives CAISETGTGSNQPQHF.

The chain is built from TRBV6-2 or TRBV6-3 and TRBJ1-6; D is unresolved. Germline V gives CDR1 MNHEY, CDR2 SVGEGT. Trimming took off 5 bases at V and 7 bases at J, with 15 bases between the two ends. The CDR3 is 15 residues long. The CDR3 coding sequence is TGTGCCAGCAGTCTTCGGCCAGGCGAAAATTCACCCCTCCACTTT. Translation gives CASSLRPGENSPLHF.

The rearrangement links TRBV7-6 to TRBJ2-3; D not certain. This CDR3 contains 14 residues. The V gene lost 1 base and the J gene lost 2 bases, with 7 bases spanning the gap. The V gene's germline CDR1 is SGHVS and CDR2 FNYEAQ. CDR3 region: CASSLVGVTDTQYF. CDR3 nucleotides: TGTGCCAGCAGCTTAGTAGGCGTCACAGATACGCAGTATTTT. Supplemented by reference TRBV7-6 and TRBJ2-3, the full variable domain reads GAGVSQSPRYKVTKRGQDVALRCDPISGHVSLYWYRQALGQGPEFLTYFNYEAQQDKSGLPNDRFSAERPEGSISTLTIQRTEQRDSAMYRCASSLVGVTDTQYFGPGTRLTVL.

The gene calls are TRBV4-3 and TRBJ1-1; tentative D call: TRBD1 (5 bases). The CDR3 spans 14 residues. Between the trimmed V and J ends, which lost 5 bases and 1 base, there was a span of 11 bases. Germline V gene sequence: CDR1 LGHNA, CDR2 YSLEER. CDR3 coding DNA: TGCGCCAGCAGCTTAGACAGATGGAACACTGAAGCTTTCTTT. Protein product: CASSLDRWNTEAFF.

The chain recombines TRBV9 with TRBJ2-5, with D perhaps TRBD2 (6 bases). V dropped 0 bases and J dropped 1 base, with 10 bases sitting between them. Germline CDR1 reads SGDLS; CDR2 reads YYNGEE. The CDR3 covers 15 residues. For the CDR3, the DNA is TGTGCCAGCAGCGTAGAGGCCGGGGGCCAAGAGACCCAGTACTTC. Its protein product is CASSVEAGGQETQYF.

The chain is built from TRBV6-6 and TRBJ1-1; D not resolved. The V end was cut by 2 bases, the J end by 3 bases, with 7 bases between. The CDR3 consists of 13 residues. CDR1 MNHNY and CDR2 SVGAGI come from the germline V gene (reference sequence). The CDR3 nucleotides read TGTGCCAGCAGTTACGAGAGGCACACTGAAGCTTTCTTT. It codes for CASSYERHTEAFF.

This chain uses TRBV7-9 with TRBJ2-3, with unresolved D. Deletions cut 5 bases from V and 4 bases from J, with 10 bases between. The germline CDR1 and CDR2 sequences are SEHNR and FQNEAQ (reference sequence). The CDR3 is 13 amino acids. The DNA of the CDR3 is TGTGCCAGCAGCCCCATCAGCCCAGATACGCAGTATTTT. This gives the protein CASSPISPDTQYF.

The chain links TRBV7-6 to TRBJ1-1; D call uncertain. The CDR3 is 14 amino acids. The germline V and J ends were trimmed by 5 bases and 0 bases, with 10 bases remaining between them. Germline assignment: CDR1 SGHVS and CDR2 FNYEAQ. CDR3 DNA: TGTGCCAGCAGCCCGACGGGTATGAACACTGAAGCTTTCTTT. Amino acid sequence: CASSPTGMNTEAFF.

The V and J genes are TRBV11-2 and TRBJ2-3; D not certain. The CDR3 is made up of 15 amino acids. Per the germline V gene, CDR1 is SGHAT and CDR2 is FQNNGV. V lost 4 bases to trimming and J lost 3 bases, with 14 bases between them. In DNA form, the CDR3 reads TGTGCCAGCAGCTCCCGCTCCCAAAAAACAGATACGCAGTATTTT. This sequence encodes CASSSRSQKTDTQYF. The whole variable domain, remainder taken from reference TRBV11-2 and TRBJ2-3, is EAGVAQSPRYKIIEKRQSVAFWCNPISGHATLYWYQQILGQGPKLLIQFQNNGVVDDSQLPKDRFSAERLKGVDSTLKIQPAKLEDSAVYLCASSSRSQKTDTQYFGPGTRLTVL.

The chain has TRBV7-2 and TRBJ2-7, with TRBD2 matching over 8 bases. V gave up 2 bases and J gave up 6 bases; unmatched junction bases: 3. CDR3 length: 13 amino acids. Germline CDR1 is SGHTA and CDR2 is FQGNSA. The CDR3 loop reads CASSLSTSGEQYF. The CDR3 nucleotides are TGTGCCAGCAGCTTATCAACTAGCGGCGAGCAGTACTTC.

The chain links TRBV24-1 to TRBJ2-1; D possibly uses TRBD1 or TRBD2 (6 bases each). V was cut by 6 bases and J by 8 bases, with 19 bases left in between. The CDR3 has 15 residues. Germline V gives CDR1 KGHDR, CDR2 SFDVKD. The CDR3 coding sequence is TGTGCCACCAGTCGAGGGGGGAGGACCGCGGATGAGCAGTTCTTC. This gives the protein CATSRGGRTADEQFF.

The chain has TRBV15 and TRBJ2-4; no reliable D call. The CDR3 runs to 18 residues. Germline V gene lookup returns CDR1 LNHNV and CDR2 YYDKDF (reference sequence). V gave up 0 bases and J gave up 0 bases, with 15 bases separating them. This CDR3 reads CATSRDFATILAKNIQYF. CDR3 DNA sequence: TGTGCCACCAGCAGAGATTTTGCGACAATCTTAGCCAAAAACATTCAGTACTTC. The full variable domain, rest sourced from reference TRBV15 and TRBJ2-4, is DAMVIQNPRYQVTQFGKPVTLSCSQTLNHNVMYWYQQKSSQAPKLLFHYYDKDFNNEADTPDNFQSRRPNTSFCFLDIRSPGLGDTAMYLCATSRDFATILAKNIQYFGAGTRLSVL.

This rearrangement joins TRBV5-1 to TRBJ1-2; no definite D call. CDR1 is SGHRS and CDR2 is YFSETQ in the germline V gene. The CDR3 covers 13 residues. The ends were cut back, 0 bases at V and 7 bases at J, with 10 bases in the middle. The CDR3 protein is CASSLGGISGYTF. In DNA form, the CDR3 reads TGCGCCAGCAGCTTGGGTGGGATTTCTGGCTACACCTTC.

As for this clone: The junction does not match germline at one end; this may be a read error. J is TRBJ1-4 and V is TRBV7-7; possible D gene TRBD1, 5 bases. From germline, CDR1 is SSHAT and CDR2 FNYEAQ (reference sequence). This CDR3 has 16 amino acids. The CDR3 bases are TGTGCTAGCAGCCCGACGCCGGGACTCACTAATGAAAAACTGTTTTTT. Residues: CASSPTPGLTNEKLFF.

This clone was seen only once. The chain is built from TRBV30 and TRBJ1-2, with a possible D match to TRBD1 (5 bases). Trimming took 0 bases from V and 2 from J, leaving 13 bases between them. The V gene's germline CDR1 is GTSNPN and CDR2 SVGIG (reference sequence). The CDR3 is 15 amino acids. Written as DNA, the CDR3 is TGTGCCTGGAGTGTATGGGGGGTAGGGAACTATGGCTACACCTTC. Its protein product is CAWSVWGVGNYGYTF.

The chain uses TRBV15 and TRBJ1-5; D is ambiguous. From germline, CDR1 is LNHNV and CDR2 YYDKDF (reference sequence). The CDR3 length is 12 residues. Trimming pared 8 bases from V and 5 bases from J, leaving 10 bases between. In nucleotides, the CDR3 is TGTGCCACCGCATTCCCATATCAGCCCCAGCATTTT. This translates into CATAFPYQPQHF.

The chain combines TRBV7-8 with TRBJ1-6; D is unresolved. Germline V gene lookup returns CDR1 SGHVS and CDR2 FQNEAQ. V lost 1 base to trimming and J lost 3 bases, with 7 bases between them. The CDR3 totals 15 residues. CDR3 amino acids: CASSLVANYNSPLHF. The CDR3 coding sequence is TGTGCCAGCAGCTTAGTGGCCAACTATAATTCACCCCTCCACTTT.